The clone carrying this TCR beta chain showed up many times. Its antigen is not known. Germline CDR1 SGHVS, CDR2 FQNEAQ. The CDR3 has 15 amino acids. The V gene lost 1 base and the J gene lost 2 bases, with 11 bases spanning the gap. Time point: pre-sensitization, week 0. Treatment in this sample: therapeutic diphenylcyclopropenone sensitization with weekly scalp DPC. These data come from a study of human T cells and chemical hapten exposure. Across the study: The use of 2% DPC on around 2 cm by around 2 cm of upper inner arm skin constituted sensitization.

Findings of the study overall: TCRs at a frequency above 1 in 1000 stayed unchanged with DPC sensitization.

In the original processing: TCR counts had a median of about 100,000 per sample and spanned 23,224 to 690,600. MiXCR was run by TCRdb on the RACE reads, yielding one entry per CDR3 protein. None of the V and J calls come from the authors' own analysis; TCRdb made them. The data show some 300,000 distinct CDR3 sequences, 4.5% to 5.5% seen once. This specimen was whole blood, taken in connection with sensitization to the hapten diphenylcyclopropenone (DPC). The source is a young woman with alopecia areata. Some clones in this sample may be carry-over from other donors' samples. The chain couples TRBV7-8 to TRBJ1-1, with a tentative D call TRBD1 (5 bases). This CDR3 reads CASSLVRGVNTEAFF. CDR3 nucleotide sequence: TGTGCCAGCAGCTTAGTTAGGGGCGTAAACACTGAAGCTTTCTTT.